One and the same sample provided the 27 T cell receptor beta chains below, sequenced in a study of T cell repertoires in cytomegalovirus infection. TCRdb reanalysed the reads using MiXCR and keeps one entry per CDR3 protein. The table lists fewer than 200,000 distinct CDR3 sequences, approximately 15% of them singletons. What was sequenced was PBMCs. The source of these receptors is a human donor in good health (CMV status not recorded). Some clones in this sample may be carry-over from other donors' samples.

This clonotype showed up many times. The chain couples TRBV28 to TRBJ1-2; 9 bases align to TRBD1. Germline CDR1 MDHEN, CDR2 SYDVKM. CDR3 length: 16 amino acids. The junction had 15 bases not matched to a gene; V was cut back by 5 bases and J by 8 bases. CDR3 amino acids: CASSDGTGRNLEGYTF. CDR3 coding DNA: TGTGCCAGCAGTGACGGGACAGGGAGAAACCTGGAGGGCTACACCTTC.

This clonotype occurred many times. This chain uses TRBV7-8 with TRBJ1-1, with D unclear. Germline CDR1 and CDR2: SGHVS and FQNEAQ. Trimming cost V 0 bases and J 2 bases, with 10 bases left between them. The CDR3 totals 15 residues. CDR3 loop: CASSLALHINTEAFF. The CDR3 DNA reads as TGTGCCAGCAGCTTAGCGTTGCATATAAACACTGAAGCTTTCTTT. The full variable domain, its missing parts supplied by reference TRBV7-8 and TRBJ1-1, is GAGVSQSPRYKVAKRGQDVALRCDPISGHVSLFWYQQALGQGPEFLTYFQNEAQLDKSGLPSDRFFAERPEGSVSTLKIQRTQQEDSAVYLCASSLALHINTEAFFGQGTRLTVV.

The genes are TRBV7-8 and TRBJ2-6; D unresolved. Germline V lookup: CDR1 SGHVS, CDR2 FQNEAQ. V was trimmed by 5 bases and J by 2 bases, leaving 7 bases between them. This CDR3 is built from 14 residues. CDR3 coding DNA: TGTGCCAGCAGCCGCCGGACTGGGGCCAACGTCCTGACTTTC. Its translation: CASSRRTGANVLTF.

The table lists this clonotype with many counts. The J gene is TRBJ2-7, the V gene TRBV28; 7 bases line up with TRBD1. The CDR3 has 16 amino acids. The V gene end was trimmed by 5 bases and the J gene end by 0 bases; junction bases not matched to a gene: 10. Per germline, CDR1 MDHEN and CDR2 SYDVKM. The CDR3 loop reads CASSQPGQRSSYEQYF. Here the CDR3 DNA reads TGTGCCAGCAGTCAGCCGGGACAGCGGAGCTCCTACGAGCAGTACTTC. Full variable domain (missing parts from reference TRBV28 and TRBJ2-7): DVKVTQSSRYLVKRTGEKVFLECVQDMDHENMFWYRQDPGLGLRLIYFSYDVKMKEKGDIPEGYSVSREKKERFSLILESASTNQTSMYLCASSQPGQRSSYEQYFGPGTRLTVT.

This chain joins TRBV7-9 and TRBJ2-5; no reliable D call. V lost 4 bases and J lost 5, with 11 bases in between. CDR1 SEHNR and CDR2 FQNEAQ come from the germline V gene (reference sequence). The CDR3 has 13 amino acids. CDR3 loop: CASSSLLTETQYF. CDR3 DNA: TGTGCCAGCAGCTCACTATTAACGGAGACCCAGTACTTC.

This clonotype occurred many times. The CDR3 DNA follows: TGTGCCAGCAGGGGGAGACCTGAAGCTTTCTTT. This gives the protein CASRGRPEAFF. This chain links TRBV28 with TRBJ1-1; D remains ambiguous. Trimming took 6 bases from V and 6 from J, leaving 8 bases between them. Looked up from germline, CDR1 is MDHEN and CDR2 is SYDVKM. The CDR3 is made up of 11 amino acids. Complete variable domain (other parts from reference TRBV28 and TRBJ1-1): DVKVTQSSRYLVKRTGEKVFLECVQDMDHENMFWYRQDPGLGLRLIYFSYDVKMKEKGDIPEGYSVSREKKERFSLILESASTNQTSMYLCASRGRPEAFFGQGTRLTVV.

This clonotype was counted ten times or more. The chain combines TRBV28 with TRBJ1-4; D is unclear. The CDR3 length is 16 residues. The ends were cut back, 4 bases at V and 0 bases at J, with 12 bases in the middle. Germline CDR1 reads MDHEN; CDR2 reads SYDVKM. The CDR3: CASSSPNMATNEKLFF. The CDR3 DNA reads TGTGCCAGCAGTTCCCCAAACATGGCAACTAATGAAAAACTGTTTTTT.

The chain carries TRBV5-4 and TRBJ2-5; TRBD2 might be the D (5 bases). Germline V gene data show CDR1 as SGHNT and CDR2 as YYREEE (reference sequence). The CDR3 runs to 13 residues. Trimming cost V 4 bases and J 2 bases, with 9 bases left between them. Here the CDR3 reads CASSPDWQETQYF. CDR3 nucleotides: TGTGCCAGCAGCCCGGACTGGCAAGAGACCCAGTACTTC.

This clonotype was detected a few times. The J gene is TRBJ1-5, the V gene TRBV7-2, with D possibly TRBD1 on 5 matching bases. The CDR3 has 14 residues. The germline CDR1 and CDR2 sequences are SGHTA and FQGNSA. V was pared by 8 bases and J by 6 bases, with 17 bases between. CDR3 sequence reads: CASRPAGILQPQHF. The CDR3 bases are TGTGCCAGCCGCCCGGCAGGGATTCTTCAGCCCCAGCATTTT.

The sample holds a few counts of this clonotype. The chain combines TRBV14 with TRBJ2-7, with D possibly matching TRBD1 (5 bases). Trimming pared 4 bases from V and 6 bases from J, leaving 16 bases between. CDR1 is SGHDN, CDR2 FVKESK, per germline. The CDR3 sequence is 14 residues long. DNA for the CDR3: TGTGCCAGCAGCCGGGCGGCAGGGATCTCCGAGCAGTACTTC. As protein: CASSRAAGISEQYF.

This clonotype was counted only a few times. J is TRBJ2-1 and V is TRBV12-3 or TRBV12-4; no definite D call. CDR3 length: 14 residues. Trimming stripped 8 bases from V and 5 bases from J, with 16 bases between. The CDR3 region has the DNA TGTGCCAGCTCAGTCGGTCGAGTGAACAATGAGCAGTTCTTC. The encoded protein is CASSVGRVNNEQFF.

This clonotype was seen ten or more times. The chain recombines TRBV10-3 with TRBJ1-2; no firm D call. CDR1 and CDR2 from the germline V gene are ENHRY and SYGVKD. The V end was cut by 3 bases, the J end by 3 bases, with 14 bases between. The CDR3 contains 15 residues. The CDR3 coding sequence is TGTGCCATCAGTGAATCTGCATTAAGGGACTATGGCTACACCTTC. Translation: CAISESALRDYGYTF.

This clonotype was detected many times. This chain joins TRBV12-3 or TRBV12-4 and TRBJ2-2; D may be TRBD1 or TRBD2 (6 bases each). The CDR3 is 13 amino acids. V lost 2 bases to trimming and J lost 10 bases, with 11 bases between them. The CDR3 region is CASSLTGAVELFF. The CDR3 DNA reads as TGTGCCAGCAGTTTAACGGGGGCTGTGGAGCTGTTTTTT.

In this sample, this clonotype turned up a few times. The chain couples TRBV19 to TRBJ2-1; either TRBD1 or TRBD2 may supply D (5 bases each). The CDR3 is 16 amino acids. Trimming pared 5 bases from V and 0 bases from J, leaving 14 bases between. Germline V gene sequence: CDR1 LNHDA, CDR2 SQIVND (reference sequence). The CDR3: CASSSSGTDSYNEQFF. CDR3 DNA: TGTGCCAGTAGTTCTTCCGGGACCGACTCCTACAATGAGCAGTTCTTC. The entire variable domain, with the rest obtained from reference TRBV19 and TRBJ2-1, is as follows: DGGITQSPKYLFRKEGQNVTLSCEQNLNHDAMYWYRQDPGQGLRLIYYSQIVNDFQKGDIAEGYSVSREKKESFPLTVTSAQKNPTAFYLCASSSSGTDSYNEQFFGPGTRLTVL.

Concerning this clonotype: A much bigger clone sits one base away, suggesting this may be a read error. The rearrangement links TRBV7-3 to TRBJ2-1; TRBD2 agrees at 13 bases. After removal of 8 bases from V and 6 bases from J, the junction contained 10 bases not matched to a gene. The CDR3 consists of 16 residues. Germline assignment: CDR1 SGHTA and CDR2 FQGTGA. CDR3 DNA sequence: TGTGCCAGCGGGGAACTAGCGGGAGGGCCGGGCAATGAGCAGTTCTTC. Protein product: CASGELAGGPGNEQFF.

This clonotype was picked up many times. The chain joins TRBV10-3 to TRBJ2-3, with D tentatively TRBD2 (6 bases). CDR1 and CDR2 (germline): ENHRY, SYGVKD. The CDR3 has 15 residues. V lost 4 bases to trimming and J lost 5 bases, with 16 bases between them. For the CDR3, the DNA is TGTGCCATCAGTGCCCAGAGGAGGGGAGGAGATACGCAGTATTTT. It translates to CAISAQRRGGDTQYF.

The genes are TRBV7-3 and TRBJ2-3; D might be TRBD2 (7 bases). Trimming pared 3 bases from V and 7 bases from J, leaving 17 bases between. CDR1 and CDR2 (germline): SGHTA, FQGTGA. The CDR3 has 15 amino acids. The CDR3 DNA reads TGTGCCAGCAGCTTCGGGGGGCCCCACACTTATACGCAGTATTTT. It is translated as CASSFGGPHTYTQYF. The whole variable domain, remainder taken from reference TRBV7-3 and TRBJ2-3, is GAGVSQTPSNKVTEKGKYVELRCDPISGHTALYWYRQSLGQGPEFLIYFQGTGAADDSGLPNDRFFAVRPEGSVSTLKIQRTERGDSAVYLCASSFGGPHTYTQYFGPGTRLTVL.

The gene calls are TRBV15 and TRBJ2-4; possibly TRBD1 or TRBD2 for D (5 bases each). V was shortened by 0 bases and J by 1 base, with 13 bases between the two germline ends. The germline gives CDR1 LNHNV, CDR2 YYDKDF (reference sequence). The CDR3 runs to 17 residues. The CDR3 nucleotides read TGTGCCACCAGCAGAGATGGGGGTGCAGTGGCCAAAAACATTCAGTACTTC. Translating it yields CATSRDGGAVAKNIQYF.

At least ten counts were recorded for this clonotype. This chain links TRBV29-1 with TRBJ1-2; TRBD1 agrees at 7 bases. CDR1 and CDR2 (germline): SQVTM, ANQGSEA. The ends lost 2 bases at V and 1 base at J; junction bases unmatched: 7. This CDR3 is 15 amino acids long. CDR3 DNA sequence: TGCAGCGTTGAAAAATCGGCAGGGGGTAACTATGGCTACACCTTC. Protein sequence: CSVEKSAGGNYGYTF.

V usage is TRBV11-2 and J usage is TRBJ2-7; D is possibly TRBD2 (5 bases). The V gene's germline CDR1 is SGHAT and CDR2 FQNNGV. This CDR3 has 14 amino acids. V dropped 3 bases and J dropped 7 bases, with 16 bases sitting between them. The CDR3: CASSFGKGPREQYF. The CDR3 DNA follows: TGTGCCAGCAGCTTCGGGAAGGGCCCTCGAGAGCAGTACTTC.

At least ten counts were recorded for this clonotype. V is TRBV7-9 and J is TRBJ2-7; TRBD1 matches at 8 bases. The length of the CDR3 is 14 residues. The germline gives CDR1 SEHNR, CDR2 FQNEAQ (reference sequence). V shed 3 bases, J shed 5 bases, and the junction held 6 bases outside the gene matches. CDR3 nucleotides: TGTGCCAGCAGCTTCTCCCGGGACAGGAACGAGCAGTACTTC. As protein: CASSFSRDRNEQYF.

The rearrangement joins TRBV20-1 to TRBJ1-2; 8 bases align to TRBD1. The CDR3 sequence is 17 residues long. With V trimmed by 0 bases and J by 5 bases, 14 bases remained unmatched. Germline V gene sequence: CDR1 DFQATT, CDR2 SNEGSKA (reference sequence). The CDR3 nucleotides are TGCAGTGCTAGAGATCAACAGGGGGTGGGGGGAGGATATGGCTACACCTTC. It specifies CSARDQQGVGGGYGYTF.

Details on this clonotype: This could be a read error, since a much larger clone is one nucleotide away. This sequence joins TRBV7-2 and TRBJ2-3; the D call may be TRBD1 or TRBD2 (5 bases each). V lost 4 bases to trimming and J lost 5 bases, with 10 bases between them. The length of the CDR3 is 13 residues. Germline V gene data show CDR1 as SGHTA and CDR2 as FQGNSA. The CDR3 sequence: CASSWDGIDTQYF. In DNA, the CDR3 is TGTGCCAGCAGCTGGGACGGCATAGATACGCAGTATTTT. Looking up the rest from reference TRBV7-2 and TRBJ2-3 gives the full variable domain: GAGVSQSPSNKVTEKGKDVELRCDPISGHTALYWYRQSLGQGLEFLIYFQGNSAPDKSGLPSDRFSAERTGGSVSTLTIQRTQQEDSAVYLCASSWDGIDTQYFGPGTRLTVL.

This clonotype occurred many times. The chain couples TRBV28 to TRBJ2-3; 9 bases match TRBD2. The CDR3 consists of 18 residues. V gave up 4 bases and J gave up 4 bases; unmatched junction bases: 15. Per germline, CDR1 MDHEN and CDR2 SYDVKM. The chain's CDR3 is CASSWRRRSGRFSDTQYF. CDR3 coding DNA: TGTGCCAGCAGTTGGAGGAGGAGGAGCGGGAGGTTCTCAGATACGCAGTATTTT. The full variable domain, with the rest looked up from reference TRBV28 and TRBJ2-3, is DVKVTQSSRYLVKRTGEKVFLECVQDMDHENMFWYRQDPGLGLRLIYFSYDVKMKEKGDIPEGYSVSREKKERFSLILESASTNQTSMYLCASSWRRRSGRFSDTQYFGPGTRLTVL.

This clonotype was found a few times. The chain employs TRBV7-3 and TRBJ1-1; 9 bases align to TRBD1. The CDR3 is 17 residues long. Germline assignment: CDR1 SGHTA and CDR2 FQGTGA. The trim removed 5 bases at V and 5 bases at J, leaving 15 bases unmatched. The DNA of the CDR3 is TGTGCCAGCAGCCGGACAGGGGTCTTAACCAGGGTGACTGAAGCTTTCTTT. The encoded protein is CASSRTGVLTRVTEAFF. Using reference TRBV7-3 and TRBJ1-1 for the parts outside the CDR3, the full variable domain is GAGVSQTPSNKVTEKGKYVELRCDPISGHTALYWYRQSLGQGPEFLIYFQGTGAADDSGLPNDRFFAVRPEGSVSTLKIQRTERGDSAVYLCASSRTGVLTRVTEAFFGQGTRLTVV.

The genes are TRBV27 and TRBJ2-6; D gene uncertain. The ends were cut back, 5 bases at V and 1 base at J, with 9 bases in the middle. The germline CDR1 and CDR2 sequences are MNHEY and SMNVEV (reference sequence). The CDR3 is 15 residues long. The CDR3 here is CASSITVSGANVLTF. The CDR3 nucleotides read TGTGCCAGCAGTATCACGGTGTCTGGGGCCAACGTCCTGACTTTC.

The chain uses TRBV7-7 and TRBJ2-2; TRBD2 matches at 8 bases. V lost 10 bases to trimming and J lost 4 bases; unmatched junction nucleotides: 5. This CDR3 contains 13 residues. Germline-derived CDR1 and CDR2 are SSHAT and FNYEAQ (reference sequence). CDR3 protein: CATSGGPTGELFF. As DNA, the CDR3 is TGTGCCACCTCGGGGGGGCCCACCGGGGAGCTGTTTTTT. Variable domain in full (rest from reference TRBV7-7 and TRBJ2-2): GAGVSQSPRYKVTKRGQDVTLRCDPISSHATLYWYQQALGQGPEFLTYFNYEAQPDKSGLPSDRFSAERPEGSISTLTIQRTEQRDSAMYRCATSGGPTGELFFGEGSRLTVL.